The clone carrying this TCR beta chain has just one count. Its antigen is not identified. Reverse transcription of roughly 0.45 to 1 ug RNA used random hexamers. Coverage of TCR beta CDR3 amplification by immunoSEQ multiplex PCR extended to 54 Vbeta and 13 Jbeta. TCRdb called the immunoSEQ multiplex PCR reads again in MiXCR, with one record for every CDR3 protein. The table has about 300,000 distinct CDR3 sequences, around 89% seen once. CD8+ and CD4+ blood T cells underwent TCR beta sequencing. Bulk CD8+ and CD4+ cells came from magnetic negative isolation; CD8+ TEMRA by FACS. The CDR3 loop spans 16 amino acids. CDR1 is SGHNT, CDR2 YYREEE, per germline (reference sequence). After removal of 4 bases from V and 0 bases from J, the junction contained 10 bases not matched to a gene. This specimen comes from a study of CD8 T cells in Susac syndrome. Study findings and constraints: The authors acknowledged that their TCR sequencing and HLA analysis involved a relatively small number of individuals.

The receptor was isolated from a human donor with multiple sclerosis. The J gene is TRBJ2-7, the V gene TRBV5-4, with 7 nucleotides matching TRBD1. The material sequenced was CD8+ T cells from PBMCs. The CDR3 coding sequence is TGTGCCAGCAGCCATATGACCGGGACAGCCTCCTACGAGCAGTACTTC. Translation: CASSHMTGTASYEQYF.